Described below is a single T cell receptor beta chain sequence and its context. Its antigen has not been determined. No much larger clone exists at a distance of one base, and base qualities are not known. This sample stems from a study of radiotherapy plus CTLA-4 blockade in lung cancer (dated by TCRdb to the late 2010s). Concerning the study at large: Objective responses occurred in around 20% of enrolled patients, and around 29% achieved disease control. Points the paper makes about the study in general: The strongest predictors of response, as reported, were early dynamic changes in blood T cell clones along with a rise in serum interferon-beta after radiation. After treatment with radiotherapy and ipilimumab, TCR clones that originated in tumors expanded in peripheral blood.

The CDR3 contains 16 residues, cysteine and phenylalanine counted. Here the CDR3 DNA is all that survives: 48 bases in frame from base 1. Based on the germline V gene (reference sequence), the CDR1 and CDR2 sequences are GTSNPN and SVGIG. The trim is 2 bases for V and 0 bases for J, with a gap of 16 bases between the germline ends. The library was generated by the immunoSEQ multiplex PCR assay. The source is immuneACCESS, and TCRdb retained only in-frame sequences with V and J called. Part of the clones is not carried over; for the studies checked, unresolved V genes explain less than half of this, and the remainder is unexplained. This sample comprises about 97,000 clones, 60% to 75% of them detected only once. Roughly 3.1% of the sample is taken by the ten largest. In this study, focal radiation therapy paired with CTLA-4 blockade (ipilimumab) was tested in patients who had chemo-refractory metastatic non-small-cell lung cancer.

The receptor comes from a human donor with non-small cell lung cancer who had a partial response to radiotherapy plus ipilimumab. Some clones in this sample may be carry-over from other donors' samples. Sample: peripheral blood, taken from a patient treated with radiotherapy plus ipilimumab. The chain employs TRBV30 and TRBJ1-1; tentative D gene TRBD1, with 6 bases matching. The CDR3: CAWSRLGRGLNTEAFF. The nucleotide sequence is TGTGCCTGGAGTCGTTTGGGCAGGGGATTGAACACTGAAGCTTTCTTT.